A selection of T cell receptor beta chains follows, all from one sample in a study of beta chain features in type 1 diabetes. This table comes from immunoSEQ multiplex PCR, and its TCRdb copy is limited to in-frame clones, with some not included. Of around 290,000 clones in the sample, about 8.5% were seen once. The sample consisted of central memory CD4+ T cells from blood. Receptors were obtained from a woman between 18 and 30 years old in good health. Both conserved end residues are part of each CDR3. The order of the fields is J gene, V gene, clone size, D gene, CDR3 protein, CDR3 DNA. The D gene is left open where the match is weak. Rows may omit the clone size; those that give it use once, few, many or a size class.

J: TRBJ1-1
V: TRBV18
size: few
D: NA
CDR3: CASSPLQIGGYTEAFF
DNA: TGTGCCAGCTCACCACTGCAGATTGGGGGGTACACTGAAGCTTTCTTT

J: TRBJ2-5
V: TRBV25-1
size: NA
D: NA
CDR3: CASSNEGLAQTQYF
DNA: TGTGCCAGCAGTAACGAGGGCCTAGCCCAGACCCAGTACTTC

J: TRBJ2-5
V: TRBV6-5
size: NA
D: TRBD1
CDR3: CASSSNRGQQETQYF
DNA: TGTGCCAGCAGCTCCAACAGGGGCCAACAAGAGACCCAGTACTTC

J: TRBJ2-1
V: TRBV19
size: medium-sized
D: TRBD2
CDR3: CASSIVGLAGDNEQFF
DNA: TGTGCCAGTAGTATTGTGGGACTAGCGGGGGACAATGAGCAGTTCTTC

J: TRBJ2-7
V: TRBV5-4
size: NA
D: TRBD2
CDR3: CASSFASGSREQYF
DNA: TGTGCCAGCAGCTTCGCTAGCGGGAGCAGGGAGCAGTACTTC

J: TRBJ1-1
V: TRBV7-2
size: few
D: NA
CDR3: CASSLVGTGTEAFF
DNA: TGTGCCAGCAGCTTAGTCGGCACGGGGACTGAAGCTTTCTTT

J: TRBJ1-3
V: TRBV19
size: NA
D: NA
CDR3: CASGEGVYNSGNTIYF
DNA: TGTGCCAGTGGTGAGGGAGTTTATAACTCTGGAAACACCATATATTTT

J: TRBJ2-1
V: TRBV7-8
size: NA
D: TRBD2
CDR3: CASSPSPGTSVYEQFF
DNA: TGTGCCAGCAGCCCCAGCCCCGGGACTAGCGTTTATGAGCAGTTCTTC

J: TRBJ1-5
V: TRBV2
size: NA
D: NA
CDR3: CASSSMGRNQPQHF
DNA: TGTGCCAGCAGTTCCATGGGCCGCAATCAGCCCCAGCATTTT

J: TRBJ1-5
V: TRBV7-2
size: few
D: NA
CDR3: CASSVRGNQPQHF
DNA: TGTGCCAGCAGCGTCCGAGGCAATCAGCCCCAGCATTTT

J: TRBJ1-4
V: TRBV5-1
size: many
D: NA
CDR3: CASSHMDPFNEKLFF
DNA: TGCGCCAGCAGCCACATGGACCCCTTTAATGAAAAACTGTTTTTT

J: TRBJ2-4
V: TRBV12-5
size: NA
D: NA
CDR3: CASGDTSMAKNIQYF
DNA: TGTGCTAGTGGAGACACCTCAATGGCCAAAAACATTCAGTACTTC

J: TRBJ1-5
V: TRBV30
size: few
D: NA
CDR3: CAWKEDSLRGQPQHF
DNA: TGTGCCTGGAAGGAGGACAGCCTGCGAGGGCAGCCCCAGCATTTT

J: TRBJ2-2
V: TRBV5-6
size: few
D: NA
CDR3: CASTRMRDTGTGELFF
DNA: TGTGCCAGCACCCGCATGCGGGATACGGGCACCGGGGAGCTGTTTTTT

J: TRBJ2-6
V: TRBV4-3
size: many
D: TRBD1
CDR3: CASSLRDRASSGANVLTF
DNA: TGCGCCAGCAGCCTCCGGGACAGGGCTAGCTCTGGGGCCAACGTCCTGACTTTC

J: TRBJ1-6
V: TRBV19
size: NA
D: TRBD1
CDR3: CASTIGQANSPLHF
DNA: TGTGCCAGTACCATAGGACAGGCTAATTCACCCCTCCACTTT

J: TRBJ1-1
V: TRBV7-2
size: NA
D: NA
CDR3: CASSLVKTPNTEAFF
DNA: TGTGCCAGCAGCTTAGTAAAGACCCCGAACACTGAAGCTTTCTTT

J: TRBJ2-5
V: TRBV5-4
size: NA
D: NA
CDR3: CASSYRNRKQETQYF
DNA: TGTGCCAGCAGCTACCGTAACCGGAAACAAGAGACCCAGTACTTC

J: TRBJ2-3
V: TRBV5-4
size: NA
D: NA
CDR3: CASSLGSATSTDTQYF
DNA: TGTGCCAGCAGCTTGGGCTCTGCTACTAGCACAGATACGCAGTATTTT

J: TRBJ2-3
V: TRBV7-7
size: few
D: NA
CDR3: CASSPGGGGDTQYF
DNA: TGTGCTAGCAGCCCCGGGGGAGGGGGAGATACGCAGTATTTT

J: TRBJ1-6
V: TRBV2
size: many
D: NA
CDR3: CASRVTGTGNSPLHF
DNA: TGTGCCAGCAGAGTAACCGGGACTGGGAATTCACCCCTCCACTTT

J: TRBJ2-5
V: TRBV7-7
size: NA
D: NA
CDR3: CASSPDWNQETQYF
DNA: TGTGCCAGCAGCCCGGACTGGAACCAAGAGACCCAGTACTTC

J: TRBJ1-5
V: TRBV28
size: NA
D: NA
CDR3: CASSFPLLEAGQPQHF
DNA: TGTGCCAGCAGTTTTCCTCTTTTGGAGGCGGGGCAGCCCCAGCATTTT

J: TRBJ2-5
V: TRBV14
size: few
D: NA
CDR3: CASSTLAMDETQYF
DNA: TGTGCCAGCAGTACTCTAGCGATGGATGAGACCCAGTACTTC

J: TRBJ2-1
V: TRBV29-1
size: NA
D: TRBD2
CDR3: CSVGFGTSGNEQFF
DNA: TGCAGCGTTGGTTTCGGGACTAGCGGCAATGAGCAGTTCTTC

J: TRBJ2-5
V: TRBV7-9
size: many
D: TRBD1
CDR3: CASSLARQGVETQYF
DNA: TGTGCCAGCAGCTTAGCCCGACAGGGGGTAGAGACCCAGTACTTC

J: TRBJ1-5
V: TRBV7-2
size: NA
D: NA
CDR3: CASSPRAFNQPQHF
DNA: TGTGCCAGCAGCCCCCGGGCCTTCAATCAGCCCCAGCATTTT

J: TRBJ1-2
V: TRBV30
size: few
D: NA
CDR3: CAWGSSPHRSNYGYTF
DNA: TGTGCCTGGGGAAGCTCCCCCCACAGGTCTAACTATGGCTACACCTTC

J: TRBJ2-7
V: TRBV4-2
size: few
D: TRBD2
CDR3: CASSQVLASGVYEQYF
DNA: TGTGCCAGCAGCCAAGTGTTGGCTAGCGGGGTCTACGAGCAGTACTTC

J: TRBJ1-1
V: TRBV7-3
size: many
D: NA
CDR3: CASSLTPDTEAFF
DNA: TGTGCCAGCAGCTTAACTCCGGACACTGAAGCTTTCTTT

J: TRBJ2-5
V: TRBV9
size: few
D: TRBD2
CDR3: CASSVTSGRLGETQYF
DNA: TGTGCCAGCAGCGTAACTAGCGGGAGGTTGGGAGAGACCCAGTACTTC

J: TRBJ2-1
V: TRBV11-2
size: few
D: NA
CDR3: CASSLVSAGFNEQFF
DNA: TGTGCCAGCAGCTTAGTATCCGCAGGGTTCAATGAGCAGTTCTTC

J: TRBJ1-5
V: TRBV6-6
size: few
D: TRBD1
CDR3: CAISETGQPQHF
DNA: TGTGCCATCAGTGAGACAGGGCAGCCCCAGCATTTT

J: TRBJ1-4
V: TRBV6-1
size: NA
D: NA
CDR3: CASSEGGSPSGNEKLFF
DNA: TGTGCCAGCAGTGAAGGGGGCTCCCCCAGCGGGAATGAAAAACTGTTTTTT

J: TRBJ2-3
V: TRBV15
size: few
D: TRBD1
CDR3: CATEPGQNTDTQYF
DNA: TGTGCCACCGAACCGGGACAGAACACAGATACGCAGTATTTT

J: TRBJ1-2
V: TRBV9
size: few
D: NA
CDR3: CASKGPRRGYGYTF
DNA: TGTGCAAGCAAAGGGCCGCGACGGGGCTATGGCTACACCTTC

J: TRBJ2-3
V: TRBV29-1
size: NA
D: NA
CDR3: CSVEGQGGTDTQYF
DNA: TGCAGCGTTGAAGGTCAGGGCGGCACAGATACGCAGTATTTT

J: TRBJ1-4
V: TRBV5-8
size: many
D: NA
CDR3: CASSFYPGGTEKLFF
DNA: TGTGCCAGCAGCTTTTACCCCGGAGGGACTGAAAAACTGTTTTTT

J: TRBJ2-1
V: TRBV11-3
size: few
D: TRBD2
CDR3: CASTAGLAGGWNEQFF
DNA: TGTGCCAGCACCGCCGGCCTAGCGGGAGGGTGGAATGAGCAGTTCTTC

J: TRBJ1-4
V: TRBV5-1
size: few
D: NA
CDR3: CASTVLGTANEKLFF
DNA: TGCGCCAGCACCGTCCTCGGGACGGCTAATGAAAAACTGTTTTTT

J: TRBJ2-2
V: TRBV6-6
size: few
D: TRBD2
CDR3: CASSATSGGAYGELFF
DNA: TGTGCCAGCAGCGCTACTAGCGGGGGGGCCTACGGGGAGCTGTTTTTT

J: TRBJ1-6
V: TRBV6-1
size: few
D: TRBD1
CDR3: CASSRTGNSPLHF
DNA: TGTGCCAGCAGTCGGACAGGGAATTCACCCCTCCACTTT